Each of the 6 T cell receptor beta chains below was sequenced from the same sample in a study of shared clonotypes between healthy human individuals. Assay used: immunoSEQ multiplex PCR; TCRdb lists only in-frame clones, some missing. The top ten clones hold roughly 2% of a sample with about 710,000 clones, around 78% of them seen once. The material sequenced was memory CD4+ T cells sorted from blood. Indicated subset: CD45RA-negative fraction. The receptors shown here come from a woman in her 30s in good health.

The chain's CDR3 is CATQDGAKGNQPQHF. In DNA form, the CDR3 reads TGTGCCACACAGGACGGCGCTAAGGGCAATCAGCCCCAGCATTTT. The gene calls are TRBV10-3 and TRBJ1-5, with D perhaps matching TRBD1 (5 bases). CDR3 size: 15 residues. Germline assignment: CDR1 ENHRY and CDR2 SYGVKD. The germline V and J ends were trimmed by 10 bases and 2 bases, with 18 bases remaining between them.

In its sample, this clone was seen a few times. The CDR3 loop is CASSLNALLAGYEQYF. As DNA, the CDR3 is TGTGCCAGCAGCTTAAATGCGTTGCTAGCGGGTTACGAGCAGTACTTC. The chain couples TRBV7-2 to TRBJ2-7; TRBD2 aligns across 8 bases. The germline V gene encodes CDR1 SGHTA and CDR2 FQGNSA. Trimming removed 2 bases from V and 4 bases from J; junction bases left unmatched: 10. The CDR3 has 16 amino acids. Variable domain in full (rest from reference TRBV7-2 and TRBJ2-7): GAGVSQSPSNKVTEKGKDVELRCDPISGHTALYWYRQSLGQGLEFLIYFQGNSAPDKSGLPSDRFSAERTGGSVSTLTIQRTQQEDSAVYLCASSLNALLAGYEQYFGPGTRLTVT.

Of note for this clone: Other DNA variants within this sample encode the same CDR3. The rearrangement uses TRBV6-6 and TRBJ2-5; 7 bases fit TRBD1. The CDR3 covers 14 residues. Trimming took 2 bases from V and 3 from J; bases not matched to a gene: 3. Germline V gives CDR1 MNHNY, CDR2 SVGAGI (reference sequence). The CDR3 DNA is TGTGCCAGCAGTTACCGACAGGGTAAAGAGACCCAGTACTTC. It encodes CASSYRQGKETQYF.

As concerns this clone: Other DNA sequences within the sample encode an identical CDR3. The V and J genes are TRBV28 and TRBJ2-7; unclear D gene. Trimming stripped 5 bases from V and 3 bases from J, with 11 bases between. The CDR3 loop spans 13 amino acids. Germline assignment: CDR1 MDHEN and CDR2 SYDVKM. In nucleotides, the CDR3 is TGTGCCAGCAGTCCCTCACGAGGCTACGAGCAGTACTTC. Translation gives CASSPSRGYEQYF.

This clone has only one observation. The V gene is TRBV5-6, the J gene TRBJ1-4; D gene unclear. V was shortened by 0 bases and J by 5 bases, with 5 bases between the two germline ends. Germline V gene lookup returns CDR1 SGHDT and CDR2 YYEEEE. The CDR3 sequence is 13 residues long. The CDR3 here is CASSLGENEKLFF. The CDR3 region has the DNA TGTGCCAGCAGCTTGGGGGAGAATGAAAAACTGTTTTTT.

This chain joins TRBV7-6 and TRBJ2-7; weak D call: TRBD2 (5 bases). Germline CDR1 and CDR2: SGHVS and FNYEAQ. V lost 5 bases and J 0 bases, leaving 17 bases between the germline ends. The CDR3 consists of 16 residues. The CDR3 loop reads CASSRTGGGVSYEQYF. The CDR3 bases are TGTGCCAGCAGCCGCACGGGCGGAGGTGTCTCCTACGAGCAGTACTTC.